This T cell receptor beta chain was recorded in a study of blood T cell repertoires in COVID-19 (dated by TCRdb to the early 2020s). The study in broad terms: The collaborator samples originated in the United States, Italy and Spain and spanned the acute and convalescent phases of COVID-19. The samples were drawn from the first 160 participants of the ongoing ImmuneRACE study and from under 1,500 subjects provided by 6 global collaborators. The sample metadata nearly always contained a de-identified subject ID, COVID-19 status, age in years and sex. Where HLA class I and class II types were available, the types were taken from metadata supplied by the sample provider, not from assay-based typing. The repertoires were released in a freely available public database meant as a resource for research on the immune response to SARS-CoV-2. The prospective study material was composed of cDNA or gDNA derived from T cells, B-cell-depleted T cells, or PBMCs. Deeply sampled blood TCRbeta repertoires from subjects exposed to, actively infected with, or recovered from COVID-19 were included in the dataset. Overall study results and their limits: The quantity of clinical and demographic metadata differed by source and by participant and was supplied without curation.

With respect to this clone: The target of this receptor is not known. No base-level quality is on record; no much larger clone is a single base apart.

Reading from cysteine to phenylalanine, the CDR3 counts 13 amino acids. Here the CDR3 DNA is all that survives: 39 bases in frame from base 1. According to the germline V gene, CDR1 reads SGHVS and CDR2 reads FQNEAQ. Relative to germline, V is 7 bases shorter and J is 10 bases shorter, with 14 bases between their ends. Whole blood was collected in K2EDTA tubes by collaborating institutions according to the institutions' own protocols. For TCRbeta analysis, collaborators shipped samples in one of three forms: frozen whole blood, isolated PBMCs, or DNA extracted from either of those sample types. The immunoSEQ Assay, a bias-controlled multiplex PCR, was used to amplify TCRbeta CDR3 regions from genomic DNA. Under the source paper's analysis protocol: Nucleated cell counts per sample were estimated from amplification of reference gene primers within the assay. Sequence reads were collapsed and filtered to measure the absolute abundance of every unique TCRbeta CDR3 rearrangement. Productive Simpson clonality was computed per sample as the square root of Simpson's diversity index over productive rearrangements. The clones in this table, taken by TCRdb from immuneACCESS, are in-frame only. Not every clone is retained; where verified, under half of the shortfall comes from an unresolved V gene, and the cause of the rest is unknown. Clonal size and the V and J genes are those of that table, whereas D and trimming came from the DNA. Within this sample are about 80,000 clones, with roughly 80% of them counted one time only. The top ten constitute around 36% of the sample.

The V and J segments used are TRBV7-8 and TRBJ1-6; there is no confident call for the D gene. This receptor was identified in a woman aged 70 to 79 with acute or convalescent COVID-19. Sequencing was done on a sample of peripheral blood. The nucleotides read TGTGCCAGCACCCGATCGTTAGAGTCACCCCTCCACTTT. The resulting protein is CASTRSLESPLHF.